A single sample is the source of the 2 T cell receptor beta chains below, sequenced in a study of T cells after yellow fever vaccination. TCRdb re-derived calls from the 5' RACE reads in MiXCR, one entry per CDR3 protein. This repertoire shows about 96,000 distinct CDR3 sequences, roughly 9% found once; its top ten account for around 16%. The source was CD8+ T cells not binding an NS4B(214-222) dextramer, sorted from PBMCs, collected around 15 days after the first yellow fever vaccination. The receptors derive from a man aged 18 to 30 who received the YFV17D yellow fever vaccine.

This clonotype was picked up many times. J is TRBJ2-2 and V is TRBV25-1, with a tentative D call TRBD1 (5 bases). V shed 8 bases and J shed 1 base, with 5 bases lying between them. There are 12 residues in the CDR3. CDR1 is MGHDK, CDR2 SYGVNS, per germline. DNA of the CDR3: TGTGCCAGCGGACAGAACACCGGGGAGCTGTTTTTT. It specifies CASGQNTGELFF. The full variable domain, completed using reference TRBV25-1 and TRBJ2-2, is EADIYQTPRYLVIGTGKKITLECSQTMGHDKMYWYQQDPGMELHLIHYSYGVNSTEKGDLSSESTVSRIRTEHFPLTLESARPSHTSQYLCASGQNTGELFFGEGSRLTVL.

This clonotype has at least ten counts. This chain links TRBV19 with TRBJ2-2, with D hard to call. CDR1 is LNHDA and CDR2 is SQIVND in the germline V gene (reference sequence). The germline V and J ends were trimmed by 4 bases and 7 bases, with 7 bases remaining between them. This CDR3 region has 12 residues. CDR3 nucleotide sequence: TGTGCCAGTAGTAAGGTGAACGGGGAGCTGTTTTTT. The encoded protein is CASSKVNGELFF. Combining the CDR3 with reference TRBV19 and TRBJ2-2 gives the whole variable domain DGGITQSPKYLFRKEGQNVTLSCEQNLNHDAMYWYRQDPGQGLRLIYYSQIVNDFQKGDIAEGYSVSREKKESFPLTVTSAQKNPTAFYLCASSKVNGELFFGEGSRLTVL.